This T cell receptor (beta chain) was recovered during a study of beta chain features in type 1 diabetes. The study's findings and limits: These data did not resolve whether HLA type affects TCRB rearrangement. Naive, central memory and Treg TCRB repertoires seemed to resemble each other more closely in patients than they did in healthy donors. Possible PCR preference for shorter templates applied equally to patients and controls. When Type 1 diabetes patients were examined, their TCRB CDR3s proved moderately but significantly shorter in all four CD4+ subsets.

Purities over 98% were achieved in all sorted populations. Concerning this clone: Antigen unknown.

The whole isolated RNA underwent reverse transcription, so sequencing captured expressed TCRB transcripts. Only in-frame clones appear in the TCRdb table, and some are missing; sequencing was by immunoSEQ multiplex PCR. This sample has around 600,000 clones, with 12% found just once. The sequence derives from a young man with type 1 diabetes. The sequenced material came from naive CD4+ T cells from blood.

The CDR3 nucleotides are TGTGCCAGCAGCCAAGGAGGTGAATCACCCCTCCACTTT. Amino acids: CASSQGGESPLHF. This rearrangement joins TRBV4-2 to TRBJ1-6; the D is unclear. This CDR3 is 13 amino acids long. V was clipped by 1 base and J by 10 bases, with 8 bases between them. CDR1 LGHNA and CDR2 YNFKEQ come from the germline V gene.